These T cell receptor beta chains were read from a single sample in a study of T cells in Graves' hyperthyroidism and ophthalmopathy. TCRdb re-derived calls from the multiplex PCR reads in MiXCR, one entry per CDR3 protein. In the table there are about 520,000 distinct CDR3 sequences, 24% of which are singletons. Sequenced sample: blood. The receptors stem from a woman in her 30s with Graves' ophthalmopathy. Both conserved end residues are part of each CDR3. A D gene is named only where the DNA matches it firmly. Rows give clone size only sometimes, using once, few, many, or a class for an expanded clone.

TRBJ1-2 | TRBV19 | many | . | CASLFRAWGANYGYTF | TGTGCCAGTCTGTTTCGTGCCTGGGGTGCTAACTATGGCTACACCTTC
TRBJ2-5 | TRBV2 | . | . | CASSERRSQETQYF | TGTGCCAGCAGTGAAAGGAGGTCCCAAGAGACCCAGTACTTC
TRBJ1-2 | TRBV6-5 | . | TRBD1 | CASSSVARTGAIHGYTF | TGTGCCAGCAGTTCCGTCGCCAGGACAGGGGCGATACATGGCTACACCTTC
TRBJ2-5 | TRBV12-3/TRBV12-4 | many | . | CASSFDRLEETQYF | TGTGCCAGCAGTTTCGACAGGCTCGAAGAGACCCAGTACTTC
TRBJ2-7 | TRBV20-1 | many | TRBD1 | CSANRQGWEQYF | TGCAGTGCCAATCGACAGGGTTGGGAGCAGTACTTC
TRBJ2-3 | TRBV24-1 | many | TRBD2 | CATSDLTSGVTDTQYF | TGTGCCACCAGTGATCTGACTAGCGGGGTCACAGATACGCAGTATTTT
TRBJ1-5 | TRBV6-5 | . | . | CASSYSPSSNQPQHF | TGTGCCAGCAGTTACTCGCCAAGTAGCAATCAGCCCCAGCATTTT
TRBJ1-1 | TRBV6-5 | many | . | CASSYSFPGMNTEAFF | TGTGCCAGCAGTTACTCCTTCCCAGGCATGAACACTGAAGCTTTCTTT
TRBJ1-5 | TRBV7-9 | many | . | CASSVSGSNQPQHF | TGTGCCAGCAGCGTCTCGGGAAGCAATCAGCCCCAGCATTTT
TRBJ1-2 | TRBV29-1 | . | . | CSVVGASYGYTF | TGCAGCGTTGTTGGGGCCTCCTATGGCTACACCTTC
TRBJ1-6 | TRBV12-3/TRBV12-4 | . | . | CASSTVQGYNSPLHF | TGTGCCAGCAGTACTGTGCAGGGCTATAATTCACCCCTCCACTTT
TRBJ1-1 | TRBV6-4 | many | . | CASSPDRWDTEAFF | TGTGCCAGCAGTCCCGACAGGTGGGACACTGAAGCTTTCTTT
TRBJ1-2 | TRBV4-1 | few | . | CASSQEWGVTSGYTF | TGCGCCAGCAGTCAAGAGTGGGGGGTGACGAGTGGCTACACCTTC
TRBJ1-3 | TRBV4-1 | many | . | CASSNSPTTEGPGNTIYF | TGCGCCAGCAGCAATTCTCCGACTACAGAGGGGCCTGGAAACACCATATATTTT
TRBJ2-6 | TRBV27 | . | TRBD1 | CASSRISTGSGANVLTF | TGTGCCAGCAGCCGAATCTCGACAGGGTCTGGGGCCAACGTCCTGACTTTC